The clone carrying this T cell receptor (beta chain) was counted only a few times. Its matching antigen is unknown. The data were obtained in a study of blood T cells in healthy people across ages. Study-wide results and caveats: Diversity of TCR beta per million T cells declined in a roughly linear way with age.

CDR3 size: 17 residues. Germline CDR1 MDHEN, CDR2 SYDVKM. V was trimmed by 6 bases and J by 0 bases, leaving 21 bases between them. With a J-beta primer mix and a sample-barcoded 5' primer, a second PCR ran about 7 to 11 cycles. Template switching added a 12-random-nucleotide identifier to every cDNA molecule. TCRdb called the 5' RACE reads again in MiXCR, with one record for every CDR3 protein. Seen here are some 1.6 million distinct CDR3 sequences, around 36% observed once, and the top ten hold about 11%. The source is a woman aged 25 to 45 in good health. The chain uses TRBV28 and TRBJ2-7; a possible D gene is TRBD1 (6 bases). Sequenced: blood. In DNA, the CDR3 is TGTGCCAGCAGCACCAAAACCACAGGGTCCCTCTCCTACGAGCAGTACTTC. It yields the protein CASSTKTTGSLSYEQYF.